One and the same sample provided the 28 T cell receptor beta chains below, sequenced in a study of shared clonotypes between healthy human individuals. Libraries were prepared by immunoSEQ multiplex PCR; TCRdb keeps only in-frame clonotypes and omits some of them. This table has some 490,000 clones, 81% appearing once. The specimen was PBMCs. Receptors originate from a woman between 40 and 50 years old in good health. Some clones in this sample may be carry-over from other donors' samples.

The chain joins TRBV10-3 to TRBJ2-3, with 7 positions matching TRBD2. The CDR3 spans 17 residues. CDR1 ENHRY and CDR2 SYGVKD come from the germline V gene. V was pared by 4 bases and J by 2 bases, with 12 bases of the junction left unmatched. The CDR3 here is CAISGISTGLLTDTQYF. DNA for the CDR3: TGTGCCATCAGTGGGATAAGCACGGGACTACTCACAGATACGCAGTATTTT.

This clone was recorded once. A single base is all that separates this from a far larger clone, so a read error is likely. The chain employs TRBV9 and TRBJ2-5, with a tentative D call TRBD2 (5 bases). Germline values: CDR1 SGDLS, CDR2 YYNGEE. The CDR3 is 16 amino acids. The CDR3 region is CSSSVGDSDFQETQYF. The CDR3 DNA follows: TGTTCCAGCAGCGTAGGCGATAGCGACTTCCAAGAGACCCAGTACTTC.

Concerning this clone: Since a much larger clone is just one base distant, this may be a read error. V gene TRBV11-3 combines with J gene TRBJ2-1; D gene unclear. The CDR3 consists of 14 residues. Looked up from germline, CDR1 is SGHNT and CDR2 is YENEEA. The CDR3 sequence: CASSLDRIVDEKFF. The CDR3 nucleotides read TGTGCCAGCAGCTTAGACAGGATCGTCGATGAGAAGTTCTTC.

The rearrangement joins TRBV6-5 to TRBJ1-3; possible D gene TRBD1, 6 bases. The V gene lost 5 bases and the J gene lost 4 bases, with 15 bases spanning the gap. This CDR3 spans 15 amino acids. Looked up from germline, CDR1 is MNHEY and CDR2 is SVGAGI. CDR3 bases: TGTGCCAGCAGTCGTTCCTGGGGGCTCGGAAACACCATATATTTT. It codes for CASSRSWGLGNTIYF.

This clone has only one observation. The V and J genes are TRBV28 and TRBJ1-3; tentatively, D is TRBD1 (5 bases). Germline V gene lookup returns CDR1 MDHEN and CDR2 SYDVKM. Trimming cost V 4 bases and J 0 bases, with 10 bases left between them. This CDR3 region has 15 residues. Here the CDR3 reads CASSSPGHSGNTIYF. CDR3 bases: TGTGCCAGCAGTTCCCCGGGGCACTCTGGAAACACCATATATTTT.

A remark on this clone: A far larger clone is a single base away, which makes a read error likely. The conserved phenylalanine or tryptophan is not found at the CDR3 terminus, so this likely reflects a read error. The CDR3 DNA is TGTGCCAGCAGCTCTGGGGGGACTAGCGGGAGTGCAGATACGCAGTATCTT. Residues: CASSSGGTSGSADTQYL. The V and J genes are TRBV7-9 and TRBJ2-3; TRBD2 matches 14 bases. CDR1 and CDR2 from the germline V gene are SEHNR and FQNEAQ (reference sequence). This CDR3 has 17 amino acids. Trimming removed 4 bases from V and 4 bases from J; junction bases left unmatched: 7.

The CDR3 here is CATKLTRSTDTQYF. The CDR3 coding sequence is TGTGCCACGAAACTTACTCGGAGCACAGATACGCAGTATTTT. The chain links TRBV15 to TRBJ2-3; D call uncertain. The CDR3 extends over 14 amino acids. Looked up from germline, CDR1 is LNHNV and CDR2 is YYDKDF (reference sequence). V was clipped by 9 bases and J by 0 bases, with 13 bases between them.

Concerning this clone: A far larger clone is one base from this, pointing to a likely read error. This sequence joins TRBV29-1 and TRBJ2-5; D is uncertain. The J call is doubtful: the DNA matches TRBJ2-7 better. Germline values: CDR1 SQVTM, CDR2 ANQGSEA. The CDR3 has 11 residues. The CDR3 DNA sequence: TGCATCGTTGATTCGGGTTACGAGCAGTACTTC. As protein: CIVDSGYEQYF.

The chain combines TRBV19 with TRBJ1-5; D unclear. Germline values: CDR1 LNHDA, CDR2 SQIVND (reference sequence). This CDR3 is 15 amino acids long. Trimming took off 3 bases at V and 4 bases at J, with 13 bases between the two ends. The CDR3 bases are TGTGCCAGTAGTATCTTTCCGACGGATAATCAGCCCCAGCATTTT. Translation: CASSIFPTDNQPQHF.

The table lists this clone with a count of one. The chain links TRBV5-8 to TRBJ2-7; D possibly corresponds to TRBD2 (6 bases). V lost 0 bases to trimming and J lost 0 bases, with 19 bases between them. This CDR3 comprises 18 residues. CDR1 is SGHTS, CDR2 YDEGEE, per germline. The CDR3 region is CASSLAFGRGSYSYEQYF. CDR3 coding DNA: TGTGCCAGCAGCTTGGCCTTCGGTCGGGGGTCCTACTCCTACGAGCAGTACTTC.

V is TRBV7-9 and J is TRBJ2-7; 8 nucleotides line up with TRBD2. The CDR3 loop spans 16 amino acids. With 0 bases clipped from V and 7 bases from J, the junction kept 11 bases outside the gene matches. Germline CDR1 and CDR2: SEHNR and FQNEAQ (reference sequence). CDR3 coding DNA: TGTGCCAGCAGCTTAGCCCACAGCGGGAGTGGTCGGGAGCAGTACTTC. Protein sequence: CASSLAHSGSGREQYF.

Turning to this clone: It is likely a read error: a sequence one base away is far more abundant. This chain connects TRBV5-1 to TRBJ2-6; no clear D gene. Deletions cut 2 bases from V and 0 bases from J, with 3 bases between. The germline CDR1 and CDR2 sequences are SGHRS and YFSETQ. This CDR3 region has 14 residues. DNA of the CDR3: TGCGCCAGCAGCTTCGGCTCTGGGGCCAACGTCCTGACTTTC. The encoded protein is CASSFGSGANVLTF.

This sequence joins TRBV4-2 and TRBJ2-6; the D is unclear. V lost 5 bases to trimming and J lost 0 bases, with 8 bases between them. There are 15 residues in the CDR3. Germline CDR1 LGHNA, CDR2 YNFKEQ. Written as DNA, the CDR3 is TGTGCCAGCAGCTCGGACCACTCTGGGGCCAACGTCCTGACTTTC. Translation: CASSSDHSGANVLTF.

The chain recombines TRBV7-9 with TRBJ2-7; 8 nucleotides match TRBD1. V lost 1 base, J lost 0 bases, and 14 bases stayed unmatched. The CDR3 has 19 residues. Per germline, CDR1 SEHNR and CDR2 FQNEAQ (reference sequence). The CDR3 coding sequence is TGTGCCAGCAGCTTAGGGGCAGGGGGCCTGCTGTCGAGCTCCTACGAGCAGTACTTC. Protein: CASSLGAGGLLSSSYEQYF.

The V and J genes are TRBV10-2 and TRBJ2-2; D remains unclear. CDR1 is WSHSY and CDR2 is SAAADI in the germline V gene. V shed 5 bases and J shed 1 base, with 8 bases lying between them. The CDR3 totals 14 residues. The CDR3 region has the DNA TGCGCCAGCAGTTCAAATTGGAACACCGGGGAGCTGTTTTTT. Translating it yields CASSSNWNTGELFF.

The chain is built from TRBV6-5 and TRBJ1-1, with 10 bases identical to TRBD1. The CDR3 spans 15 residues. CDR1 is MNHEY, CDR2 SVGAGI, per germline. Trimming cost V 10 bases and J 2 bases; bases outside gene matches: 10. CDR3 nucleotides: TGTGCCACCAGGGACAGGGGCGGCTCTAACACTGAAGCTTTCTTT. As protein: CATRDRGGSNTEAFF.

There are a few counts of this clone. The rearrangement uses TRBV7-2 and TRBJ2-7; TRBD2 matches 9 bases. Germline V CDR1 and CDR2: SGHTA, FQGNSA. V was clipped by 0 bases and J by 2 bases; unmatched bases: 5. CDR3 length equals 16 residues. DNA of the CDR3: TGTGCCAGCAGCTTAGCGGGCGGGAGGGCTACCTACGAGCAGTACTTC. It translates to CASSLAGGRATYEQYF. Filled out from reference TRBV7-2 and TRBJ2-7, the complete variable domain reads GAGVSQSPSNKVTEKGKDVELRCDPISGHTALYWYRQSLGQGLEFLIYFQGNSAPDKSGLPSDRFSAERTGGSVSTLTIQRTQQEDSAVYLCASSLAGGRATYEQYFGPGTRLTVT.

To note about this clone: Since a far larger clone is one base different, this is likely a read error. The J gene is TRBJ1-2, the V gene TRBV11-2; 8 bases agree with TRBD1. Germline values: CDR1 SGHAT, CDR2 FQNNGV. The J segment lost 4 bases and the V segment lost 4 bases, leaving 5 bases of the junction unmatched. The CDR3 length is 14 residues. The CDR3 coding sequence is TGTGCCAGCAGCTCAGCAGGGGGCTGCTATGGCTACACCTTC. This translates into CASSSAGGCYGYTF.

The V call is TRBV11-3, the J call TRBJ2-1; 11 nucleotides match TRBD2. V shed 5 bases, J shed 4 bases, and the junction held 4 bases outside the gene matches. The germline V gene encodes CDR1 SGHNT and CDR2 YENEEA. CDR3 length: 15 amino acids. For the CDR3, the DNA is TGTGCCAGCAGCACGCGACTAGCGGGATACAATGAGCAGTTCTTC. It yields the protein CASSTRLAGYNEQFF.

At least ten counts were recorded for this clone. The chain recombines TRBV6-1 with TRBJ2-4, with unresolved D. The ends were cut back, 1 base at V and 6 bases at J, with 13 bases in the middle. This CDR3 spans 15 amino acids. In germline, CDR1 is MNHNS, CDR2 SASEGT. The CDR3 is CASSEVAAGVNIQYF. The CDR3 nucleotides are TGTGCCAGCAGTGAAGTGGCGGCTGGGGTAAACATTCAGTACTTC.

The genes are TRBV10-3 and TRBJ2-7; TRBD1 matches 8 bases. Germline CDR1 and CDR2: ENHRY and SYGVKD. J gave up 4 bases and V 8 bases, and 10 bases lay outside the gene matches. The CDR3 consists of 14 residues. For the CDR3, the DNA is TGTGCCATCGGTTCCGGGACAGGTGGATACGAGCAGTACTTC. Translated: CAIGSGTGGYEQYF.

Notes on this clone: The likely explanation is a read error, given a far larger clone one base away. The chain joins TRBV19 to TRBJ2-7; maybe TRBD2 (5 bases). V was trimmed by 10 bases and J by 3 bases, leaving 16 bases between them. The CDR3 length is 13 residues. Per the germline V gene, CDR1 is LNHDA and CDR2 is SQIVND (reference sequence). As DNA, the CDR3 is TGTGCCACCGCCGGGATAGGTGGCTACGAGCAGTACTTC. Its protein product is CATAGIGGYEQYF.

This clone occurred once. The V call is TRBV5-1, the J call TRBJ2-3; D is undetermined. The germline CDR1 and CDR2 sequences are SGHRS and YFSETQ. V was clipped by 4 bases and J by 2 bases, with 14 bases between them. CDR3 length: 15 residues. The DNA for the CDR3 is TGCGCCAGCAGCCAAGAGCCCCGCTCCACAGATACGCAGTATTTT. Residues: CASSQEPRSTDTQYF.

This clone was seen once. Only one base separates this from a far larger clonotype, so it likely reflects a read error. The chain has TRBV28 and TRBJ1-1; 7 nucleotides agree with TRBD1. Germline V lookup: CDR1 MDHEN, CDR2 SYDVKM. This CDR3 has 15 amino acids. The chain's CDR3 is CASSSPDRSNTEALF. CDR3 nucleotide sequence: TGTGCCAGCAGTAGCCCGGACAGGTCGAACACTGAAGCTCTCTTT.

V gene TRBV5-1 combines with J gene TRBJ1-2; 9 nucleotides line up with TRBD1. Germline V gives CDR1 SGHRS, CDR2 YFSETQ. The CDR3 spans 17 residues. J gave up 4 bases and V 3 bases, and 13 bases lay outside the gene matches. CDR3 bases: TGCGCCAGCAGCTCGAGCCCGGGACAGGGTACGAGCTATGGCTACACCTTC. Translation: CASSSSPGQGTSYGYTF. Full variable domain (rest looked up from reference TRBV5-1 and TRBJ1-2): KAGVTQTPRYLIKTRGQQVTLSCSPISGHRSVSWYQQTPGQGLQFLFEYFSETQRNKGNFPGRFSGRQFSNSRSEMNVSTLELGDSALYLCASSSSPGQGTSYGYTFGSGTRLTVV.

CDR3 sequence (DNA): TGTGCCAGCAGCACCGATCCGGGATCAGAGACCCAGTACTTC. Translating it yields CASSTDPGSETQYF. The rearrangement links TRBV9 to TRBJ2-5; D might be TRBD2 (5 bases). This CDR3 has 14 residues. CDR1 is SGDLS, CDR2 YYNGEE, per germline. Trimming stripped 4 bases from V and 4 bases from J, with 14 bases between.

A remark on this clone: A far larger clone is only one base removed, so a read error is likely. The CDR3 nucleotides are TGCAGCGTTTCCCGTAGGGTGGAGGCCTATGGTGAGCAGTTCTTC. Its translation: CSVSRRVEAYGEQFF. This chain uses TRBV29-1 with TRBJ2-1, with D possibly TRBD2 on 5 matching bases. The germline gives CDR1 SQVTM, CDR2 ANQGSEA. This CDR3 has 15 residues. Trimming cost V 5 bases and J 9 bases, with 23 bases left between them.

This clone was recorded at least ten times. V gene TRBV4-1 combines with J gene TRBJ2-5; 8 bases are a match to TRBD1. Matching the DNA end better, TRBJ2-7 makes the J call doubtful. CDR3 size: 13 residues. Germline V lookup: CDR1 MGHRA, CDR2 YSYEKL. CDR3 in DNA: TGCGCCAGCAGACGGACAGGGAAAGACGAGCAGTACTTC. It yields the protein CASRRTGKDEQYF.